This entry features one T cell receptor (beta chain) sequence. The antigen remains undetermined. This sample was taken from a study of cytomegalovirus exposure and HLA in healthy donors. This CDR3 comprises 16 residues. The germline gives CDR1 MDHEN, CDR2 SYDVKM. Trimming cost V 4 bases and J 0 bases, with 16 bases left between them. Study-wide results and limits: The study put 160 or so TCR beta chains on its list as cytomegalovirus-associated. A later examination showed that TCR association rates differed by HLA locus, with DRB1 most and HLA-C fewest.

At the time of sampling, donors were nominally healthy, though unrecorded immune exposures were likely. Use of 60 Vbeta and 13 Jbeta primers characterized the PCR. TCRdb's copy holds only in-frame clones and misses some; the assay was immunoSEQ multiplex PCR. The sample records approximately 100,000 clones, around 84% being singletons. The TCR was taken from a woman aged 18-29 years in good health and CMV-seronegative. The specimen was PBMCs. The J gene is TRBJ2-7, the V gene TRBV28; unclear D gene. This CDR3 reads CASSSVSRAYSYEQYF. The CDR3 DNA follows: TGTGCCAGCAGTTCCGTTTCCCGAGCCTACTCCTACGAGCAGTACTTC.